This T cell receptor beta chain was profiled in a study of technical replicates of blood from several donors. Generated by immunoSEQ multiplex PCR, the TCRdb table keeps only in-frame clones and is missing some. The repertoire holds 65,000 to 95,000 clones, 93% seen once, with roughly 0.25% in the top ten. Sequenced sample: T cells isolated from PBMCs. This TCR came from a human donor in good health.

CDR3 DNA sequence: TGCGCCAGCAGCAGGGACAGGGTCCCTCAGGAGCAGTACTTC. It encodes CASSRDRVPQEQYF. The gene calls are TRBV5-1 and TRBJ2-7; TRBD1 matches 9 bases. Germline values: CDR1 SGHRS, CDR2 YFSETQ. The trim removed 4 bases at V and 7 bases at J, leaving 9 bases unmatched. This CDR3 is 14 amino acids long.